The 14 T cell receptor beta chains below all came from one sample that was sequenced in a study of blood T cell repertoires in COVID-19. The table came from immunoSEQ multiplex PCR; TCRdb's copy has only in-frame clones and leaves some out. The sample shows 150,000 to 200,000 clones, roughly nine tenths of them seen only once. The sequenced material came from peripheral blood. These TCRs come from a man aged 65-85 years with acute or convalescent COVID-19.

V usage is TRBV6-1 and J usage is TRBJ2-1, with TRBD2 matching over 13 bases. Trimming took 6 bases from V and 7 from J; bases not matched to a gene: 6. Germline V gene sequence: CDR1 MNHNS, CDR2 SASEGT. The CDR3 sequence is 15 residues long. This CDR3 is CASSITSGRDNEQFF. As DNA, the CDR3 is TGTGCCAGCAGCATAACTAGCGGGAGGGATAATGAGCAGTTCTTC.

This clone has a single count. This chain links TRBV5-1 with TRBJ2-1, with 8 bases aligning to TRBD1. V lost 8 bases and J lost 3; bases outside the gene matches: 7. The germline CDR1 and CDR2 sequences are SGHRS and YFSETQ. The CDR3 is made up of 14 amino acids. CDR3 DNA sequence: TGCGCCAGGGATACAGGGGGTCACTACAATGAGCAGTTCTTC. Its protein product is CARDTGGHYNEQFF.

The rearrangement joins TRBV28 to TRBJ1-1; D is possibly TRBD1 (5 bases). The CDR3 is 14 amino acids. Germline assignment: CDR1 MDHEN and CDR2 SYDVKM. V was shortened by 5 bases and J by 5 bases, with 15 bases between the two germline ends. In nucleotides, the CDR3 is TGTGCCAGCAGTGCCTATACAGGAGGGACTGAAGCTTTCTTT. This encodes CASSAYTGGTEAFF.

The chain recombines TRBV6-1 with TRBJ2-1; 9 bases agree with TRBD2. CDR3 length: 15 residues. Trimming cost V 1 base and J 12 bases; bases outside gene matches: 10. Germline CDR1 is MNHNS and CDR2 is SASEGT. CDR3 coding DNA: TGTGCCAGCAGTGAAGTGGATAGCGGGAGTACCGGGCAGTTCTTC. It encodes CASSEVDSGSTGQFF.

V and J are TRBV7-9 and TRBJ1-1; 7 nucleotides match TRBD1. CDR3 length: 13 residues. Germline CDR1 and CDR2: SEHNR and FQNEAQ (reference sequence). Losses at the gene ends were 3 bases for V and 5 bases for J; bases not matched to a gene: 3. In DNA form, the CDR3 reads TGTGCCAGCAGCTTCACAGGGGAAACTGAAGCTTTCTTT. It codes for CASSFTGETEAFF.

J is TRBJ1-6 and V is TRBV13, with D possibly being TRBD1 (6 bases). Germline CDR1 is PRHDT and CDR2 is FYEKMQ (reference sequence). Between the trimmed V and J ends, which lost 5 bases and 2 bases, there was a span of 10 bases. This CDR3 is built from 15 residues. The CDR3, as DNA: TGTGCCAGCAGCCAACAGGGTGCCTATAATTCACCCCTCCACTTT. Translated, it gives CASSQQGAYNSPLHF.

The V and J genes are TRBV5-1 and TRBJ1-3; no firm D call. Trimming took off 5 bases at V and 0 bases at J, with 12 bases between the two ends. This CDR3 is 15 amino acids long. The germline V gene encodes CDR1 SGHRS and CDR2 YFSETQ. As DNA, the CDR3 is TGCGCCAGCAGTGGCGGTCGGAGCTCTGGAAACACCATATATTTT. It yields the protein CASSGGRSSGNTIYF. Combining the CDR3 with reference TRBV5-1 and TRBJ1-3 gives the whole variable domain KAGVTQTPRYLIKTRGQQVTLSCSPISGHRSVSWYQQTPGQGLQFLFEYFSETQRNKGNFPGRFSGRQFSNSRSEMNVSTLELGDSALYLCASSGGRSSGNTIYFGEGSWLTVV.

This chain joins TRBV27 and TRBJ1-2, with 10 positions matching TRBD1. With 8 bases clipped from V and 2 bases from J, the junction kept 5 bases outside the gene matches. Germline V gene data show CDR1 as MNHEY and CDR2 as SMNVEV (reference sequence). CDR3 size: 14 residues. The CDR3 sequence: CASGRGQGNYGYTF. The CDR3 region has the DNA TGTGCCAGCGGGAGGGGACAGGGGAACTATGGCTACACCTTC.

This clone has just a few counts. The chain recombines TRBV9 with TRBJ1-6, with a possible D match to TRBD1 (6 bases). V gave up 0 bases and J gave up 14 bases, with 15 bases separating them. The CDR3 is 14 residues long. Germline CDR1 reads SGDLS; CDR2 reads YYNGEE. The CDR3 nucleotides read TGTGCCAGCAGCGTAGTCATGGGGGCCGGCACCCTCCACTTT. Encoded protein: CASSVVMGAGTLHF.

This chain joins TRBV5-8 and TRBJ2-3; TRBD1 agrees at 11 bases. This CDR3 comprises 15 residues. The V and J ends lost 4 bases and 6 bases, in that order; junction bases with no gene match: 7. Germline V CDR1 and CDR2: SGHTS, YDEGEE. CDR3 sequence: CASSSPGQGVDTQYF. In nucleotides, the CDR3 is TGTGCCAGCAGCAGCCCGGGACAGGGGGTCGATACGCAGTATTTT.

This sequence joins TRBV5-4 and TRBJ1-6; no clear D gene. Per the germline V gene, CDR1 is SGHNT and CDR2 is YYREEE (reference sequence). The CDR3 loop spans 15 amino acids. The V end was cut by 0 bases, the J end by 6 bases, with 10 bases between. CDR3 sequence (DNA): TGTGCCAGCAGCTTGGGAGGGTACGGTAATTCACCCCTCCACTTT. This encodes CASSLGGYGNSPLHF.

The V call is TRBV5-1, the J call TRBJ2-3; weak D call: TRBD2 (6 bases). This CDR3 is built from 15 residues. Germline CDR1 is SGHRS and CDR2 is YFSETQ. Trimming left V 6 bases short and J 4 bases short, with 18 bases between. The CDR3 bases are TGCGCCAGCACGGGACTTCTCAATGGAGCAGATACGCAGTATTTT. Amino acid sequence: CASTGLLNGADTQYF.

The chain links TRBV3-1 (or the pseudogene TRBV3-2) to TRBJ1-1; TRBD1 is a possible D gene (5 bases). Trimming shortened V by 2 bases and J by 1 base, and 8 bases separated the two germline ends. The V gene's germline CDR1 is LGHDT and CDR2 YNNKEL (reference sequence). This CDR3 has 14 residues. The CDR3 sequence is CASSQWQGNTEAFF. The CDR3 region has the DNA TGTGCCAGCAGCCAATGGCAGGGGAACACTGAAGCTTTCTTT.

V is TRBV6-5 and J is TRBJ1-2, with D hard to call. CDR1 and CDR2 (germline): MNHEY, SVGAGI. The CDR3 covers 12 residues. Trimming removed 3 bases from V and 8 bases from J, with 10 bases in between. The CDR3 protein is CASSYHGGGYTF. As DNA, the CDR3 is TGTGCCAGCAGTTATCACGGAGGCGGCTACACCTTC.